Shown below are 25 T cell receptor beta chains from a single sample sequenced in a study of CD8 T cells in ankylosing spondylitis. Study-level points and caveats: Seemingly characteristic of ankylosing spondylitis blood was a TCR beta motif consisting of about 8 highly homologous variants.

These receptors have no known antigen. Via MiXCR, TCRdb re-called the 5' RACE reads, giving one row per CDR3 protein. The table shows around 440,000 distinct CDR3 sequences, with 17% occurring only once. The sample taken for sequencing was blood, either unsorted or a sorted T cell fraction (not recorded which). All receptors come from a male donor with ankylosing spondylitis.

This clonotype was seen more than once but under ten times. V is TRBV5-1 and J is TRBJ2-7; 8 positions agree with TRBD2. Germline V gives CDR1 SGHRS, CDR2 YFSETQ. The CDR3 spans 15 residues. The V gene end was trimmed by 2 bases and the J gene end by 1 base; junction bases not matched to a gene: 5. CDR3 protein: CASSFSGTRSYEQYF. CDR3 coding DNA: TGCGCCAGCAGCTTCTCCGGGACTAGATCCTACGAGCAGTACTTC.

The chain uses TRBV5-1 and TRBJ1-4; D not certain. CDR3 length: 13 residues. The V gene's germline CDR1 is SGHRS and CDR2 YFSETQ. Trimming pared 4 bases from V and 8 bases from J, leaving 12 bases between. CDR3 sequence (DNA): TGCGCCAGCAGCAGGGAAGGTGGAGAAAAACTGTTTTTT. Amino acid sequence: CASSREGGEKLFF. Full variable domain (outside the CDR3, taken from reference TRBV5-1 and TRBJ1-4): KAGVTQTPRYLIKTRGQQVTLSCSPISGHRSVSWYQQTPGQGLQFLFEYFSETQRNKGNFPGRFSGRQFSNSRSEMNVSTLELGDSALYLCASSREGGEKLFFGSGTQLSVL.

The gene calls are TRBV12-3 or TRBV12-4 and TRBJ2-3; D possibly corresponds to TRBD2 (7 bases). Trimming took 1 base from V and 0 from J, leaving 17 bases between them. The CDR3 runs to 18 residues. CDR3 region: CASSLEVVGGVSTDTQYF. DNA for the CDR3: TGTGCCAGCAGTTTAGAGGTCGTAGGGGGGGTTAGCACAGATACGCAGTATTTT.

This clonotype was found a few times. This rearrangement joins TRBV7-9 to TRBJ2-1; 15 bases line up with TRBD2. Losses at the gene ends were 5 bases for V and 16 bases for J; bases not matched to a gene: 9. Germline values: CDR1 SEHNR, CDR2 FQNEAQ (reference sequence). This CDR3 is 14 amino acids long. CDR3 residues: CASSPGLAGGRLFF. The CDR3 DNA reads TGTGCCAGCAGCCCCGGACTAGCGGGGGGGCGATTATTCTTC.

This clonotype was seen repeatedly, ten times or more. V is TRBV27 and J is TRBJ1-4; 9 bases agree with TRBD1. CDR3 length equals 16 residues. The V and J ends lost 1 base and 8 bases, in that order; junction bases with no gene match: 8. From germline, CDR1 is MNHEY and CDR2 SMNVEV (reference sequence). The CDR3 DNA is TGTGCCAGCAGTTTATTGGGGGACAGGGTTGGAGAAAAACTGTTTTTT. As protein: CASSLLGDRVGEKLFF.

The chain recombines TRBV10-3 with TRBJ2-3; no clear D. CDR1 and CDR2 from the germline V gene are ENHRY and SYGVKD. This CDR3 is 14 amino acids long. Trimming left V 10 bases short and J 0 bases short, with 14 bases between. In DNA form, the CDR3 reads TGTGCCACCAATAGGGTTACTAGCACAGATACGCAGTATTTT. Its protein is CATNRVTSTDTQYF.

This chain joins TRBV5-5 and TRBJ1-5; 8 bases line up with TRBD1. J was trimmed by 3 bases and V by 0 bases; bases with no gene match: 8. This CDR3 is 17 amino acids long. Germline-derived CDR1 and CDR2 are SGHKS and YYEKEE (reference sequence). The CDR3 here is CASSLVGTGLSNQPQHF. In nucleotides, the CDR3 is TGTGCCAGCAGCTTGGTAGGGACAGGCCTCTCCAATCAGCCCCAGCATTTT.

The CDR3 sequence is CASSPWGQGYGYTF. The CDR3 DNA is TGTGCCAGCAGCCCGTGGGGGCAGGGGTATGGCTACACCTTC. The chain joins TRBV5-5 to TRBJ1-2; D is perhaps TRBD1 (6 bases). Per germline, CDR1 SGHKS and CDR2 YYEKEE (reference sequence). V was cut by 4 bases and J by 5 bases, with 15 bases left in between. This CDR3 spans 14 amino acids.

Here the CDR3 reads CASSLAYTGELFF. CDR3 nucleotides: TGTGCCAGCAGCTTAGCGTATACCGGGGAGCTGTTTTTT. This chain links TRBV7-8 with TRBJ2-2; unclear D gene. V was shortened by 0 bases and J by 5 bases, with 4 bases between the two germline ends. The CDR3 is 13 amino acids. Germline V gene lookup returns CDR1 SGHVS and CDR2 FQNEAQ.

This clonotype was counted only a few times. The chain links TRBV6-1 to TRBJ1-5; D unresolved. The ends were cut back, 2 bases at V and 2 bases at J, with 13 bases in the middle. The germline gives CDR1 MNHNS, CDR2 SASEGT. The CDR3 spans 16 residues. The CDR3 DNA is TGTGCCAGCAGTGAACCCGAGGGATTTGGCAATCAGCCCCAGCATTTT. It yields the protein CASSEPEGFGNQPQHF.

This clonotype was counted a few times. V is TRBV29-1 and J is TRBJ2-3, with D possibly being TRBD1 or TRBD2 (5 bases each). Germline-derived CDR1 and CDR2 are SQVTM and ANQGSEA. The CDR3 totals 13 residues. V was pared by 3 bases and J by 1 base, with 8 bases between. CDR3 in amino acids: CSVDGAGTDTQYF. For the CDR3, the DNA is TGCAGCGTTGACGGGGCGGGCACAGATACGCAGTATTTT.

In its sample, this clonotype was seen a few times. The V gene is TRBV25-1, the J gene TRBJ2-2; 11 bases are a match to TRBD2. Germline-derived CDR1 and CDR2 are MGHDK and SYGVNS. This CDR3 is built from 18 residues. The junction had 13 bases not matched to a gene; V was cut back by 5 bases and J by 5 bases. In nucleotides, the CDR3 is TGTGCCAGCAGTACAATCCGGCGGCTAGCGGGAGGAACCGGGGAGCTGTTTTTT. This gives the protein CASSTIRRLAGGTGELFF.

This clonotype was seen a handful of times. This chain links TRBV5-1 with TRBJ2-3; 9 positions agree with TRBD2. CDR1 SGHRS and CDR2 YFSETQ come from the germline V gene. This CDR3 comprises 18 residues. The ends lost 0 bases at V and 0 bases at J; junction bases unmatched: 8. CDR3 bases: TGCGCCAGCAGCTTGGTTGCGGGGGGGCATCGGAGCACAGATACGCAGTATTTT. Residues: CASSLVAGGHRSTDTQYF.

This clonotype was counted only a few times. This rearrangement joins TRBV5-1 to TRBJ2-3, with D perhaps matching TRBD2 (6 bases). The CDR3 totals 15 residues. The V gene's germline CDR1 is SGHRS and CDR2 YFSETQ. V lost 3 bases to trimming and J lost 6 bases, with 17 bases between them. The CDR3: CASSWEEGGSDTQYF. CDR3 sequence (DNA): TGCGCCAGCAGCTGGGAGGAGGGCGGCTCGGATACGCAGTATTTT.

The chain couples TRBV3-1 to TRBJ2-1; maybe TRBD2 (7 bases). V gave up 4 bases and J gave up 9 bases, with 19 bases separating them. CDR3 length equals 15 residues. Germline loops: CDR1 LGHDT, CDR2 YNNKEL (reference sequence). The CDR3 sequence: CASSPGQWGGGEQFF. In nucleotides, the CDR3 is TGTGCCAGCAGCCCTGGACAGTGGGGAGGGGGTGAGCAGTTCTTC.

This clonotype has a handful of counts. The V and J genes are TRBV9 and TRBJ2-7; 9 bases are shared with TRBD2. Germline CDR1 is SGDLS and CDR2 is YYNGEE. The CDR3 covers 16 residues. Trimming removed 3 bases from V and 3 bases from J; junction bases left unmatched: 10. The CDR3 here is CASSDDRLAGIYEQYF. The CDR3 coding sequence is TGTGCCAGCAGCGACGATCGGCTAGCGGGGATCTACGAGCAGTACTTC.

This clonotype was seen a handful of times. The chain's CDR3 is CASSQDQSGGIQETQYF. Written as DNA, the CDR3 is TGCGCCAGCAGCCAAGATCAGAGCGGGGGGATCCAAGAGACCCAGTACTTC. The chain uses TRBV4-1 and TRBJ2-5, with 9 bases that match TRBD2. V lost 0 bases to trimming and J lost 1 base; unmatched junction nucleotides: 6. Germline V lookup: CDR1 MGHRA, CDR2 YSYEKL. The CDR3 covers 17 residues.

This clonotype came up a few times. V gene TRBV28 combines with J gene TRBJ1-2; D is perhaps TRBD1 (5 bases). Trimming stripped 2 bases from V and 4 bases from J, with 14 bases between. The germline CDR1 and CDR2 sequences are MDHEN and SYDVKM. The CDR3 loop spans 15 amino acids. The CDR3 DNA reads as TGTGCCAGCAGTTTAAATCCGACAGCCACCTATGGCTACACCTTC. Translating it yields CASSLNPTATYGYTF.

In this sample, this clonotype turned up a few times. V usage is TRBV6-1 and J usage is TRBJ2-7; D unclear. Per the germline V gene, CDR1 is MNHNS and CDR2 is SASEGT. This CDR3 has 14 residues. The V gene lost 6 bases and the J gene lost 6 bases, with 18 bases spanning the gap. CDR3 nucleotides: TGTGCCAGCAGGGTCGTGAGTGGCGTACTCGAGCAGTACTTC. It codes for CASRVVSGVLEQYF.

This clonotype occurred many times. CDR3 nucleotides: TGCAGCGTCCACAGCGGGAGGGCGGACGAGCAGTACTTC. It encodes CSVHSGRADEQYF. J is TRBJ2-7 and V is TRBV29-1; 10 bases align to TRBD2. The CDR3 totals 13 residues. V gave up 6 bases and J gave up 5 bases; unmatched junction bases: 7. CDR1 and CDR2 (germline): SQVTM, ANQGSEA.

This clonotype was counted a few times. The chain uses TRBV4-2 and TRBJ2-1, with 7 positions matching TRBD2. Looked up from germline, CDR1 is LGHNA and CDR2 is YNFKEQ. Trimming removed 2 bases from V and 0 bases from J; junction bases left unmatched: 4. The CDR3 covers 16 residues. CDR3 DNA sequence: TGTGCCAGCAGCCAATTAGCGGGCGGCTCCTACAATGAGCAGTTCTTC. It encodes CASSQLAGGSYNEQFF.

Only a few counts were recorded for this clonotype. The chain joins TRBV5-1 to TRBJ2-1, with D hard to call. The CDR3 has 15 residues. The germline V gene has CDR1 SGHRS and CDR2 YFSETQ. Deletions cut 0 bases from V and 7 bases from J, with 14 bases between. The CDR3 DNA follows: TGCGCCAGCAGCTTGGACAGTCCAGTGAATAATGAGCAGTTCTTC. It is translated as CASSLDSPVNNEQFF.

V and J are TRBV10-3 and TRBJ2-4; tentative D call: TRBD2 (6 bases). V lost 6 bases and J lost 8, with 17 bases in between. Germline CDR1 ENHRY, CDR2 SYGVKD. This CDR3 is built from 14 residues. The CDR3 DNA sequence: TGTGCCATCAGCGACGCGCGGACGGGAGACATTCAGTACTTC. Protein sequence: CAISDARTGDIQYF.

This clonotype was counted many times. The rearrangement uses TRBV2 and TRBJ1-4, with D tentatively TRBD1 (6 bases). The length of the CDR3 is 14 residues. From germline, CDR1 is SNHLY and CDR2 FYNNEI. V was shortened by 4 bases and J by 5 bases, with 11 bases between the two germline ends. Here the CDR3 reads CASSAGRGNEKLFF. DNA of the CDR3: TGTGCCAGCAGTGCGGGCAGGGGAAATGAAAAACTGTTTTTT. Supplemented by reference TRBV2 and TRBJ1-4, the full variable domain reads EPEVTQTPSHQVTQMGQEVILRCVPISNHLYFYWYRQILGQKVEFLVSFYNNEISEKSEIFDDQFSVERPDGSNFTLKIRSTKLEDSAMYFCASSAGRGNEKLFFGSGTQLSVL.

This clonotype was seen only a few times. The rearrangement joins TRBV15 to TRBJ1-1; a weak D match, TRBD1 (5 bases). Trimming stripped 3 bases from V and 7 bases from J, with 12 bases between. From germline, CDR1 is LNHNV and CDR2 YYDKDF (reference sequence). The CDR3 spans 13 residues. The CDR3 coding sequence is TGTGCCACCAGCAGGCCCGGGACCTATGAAGCTTTCTTT. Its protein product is CATSRPGTYEAFF.